The sample holds a few counts of the clone carrying this T cell receptor beta chain. The repertoire was sequenced with immunoSEQ multiplex PCR; TCRdb's copy has only in-frame clones and lacks some. This table has approximately 280,000 clones, 65% to 90% appearing once. The data were taken from a study of blood T cell repertoires in COVID-19. Study background: The origin of the acute and convalescent COVID-19 samples was the United States, Italy and Spain. The analysed material was cDNA or gDNA that came from T cells, B-cell-depleted T cells, or PBMCs.

With 5 bases clipped from V and 3 bases from J, the junction kept 6 bases outside the gene matches. There are 15 residues in the CDR3. Germline V gene data show CDR1 as SNHLY and CDR2 as FYNNEI. The chain employs TRBV2 and TRBJ1-5, with 8 bases fitting TRBD1. The TCR comes from a man in his fifties with active or convalescent COVID-19. The sample consisted of peripheral blood. This CDR3 is CASSQGQADNQPQHF. The CDR3 bases are TGTGCCAGCAGTCAGGGACAGGCAGACAATCAGCCCCAGCATTTT. The full variable domain, its missing parts supplied by reference TRBV2 and TRBJ1-5, is EPEVTQTPSHQVTQMGQEVILRCVPISNHLYFYWYRQILGQKVEFLVSFYNNEISEKSEIFDDQFSVERPDGSNFTLKIRSTKLEDSAMYFCASSQGQADNQPQHFGDGTRLSIL.